These 28 T cell receptor beta chains were all obtained from the same sample, sequenced in a study of beta chain features in type 1 diabetes. The investigators reverse transcribed all of the isolated RNA, so they sequenced expressed TCRB transcripts. Here immunoSEQ multiplex PCR was the method, and the copy in TCRdb shows in-frame clones only, minus some. Among 200,000 to 250,000 clones listed, about 25% were seen once. Material: central memory CD4+ T cells from blood. These receptors came from a man aged 25-45 years in good health.

This clone turned up a few times. The chain carries TRBV9 and TRBJ1-6; 8 bases line up with TRBD1. Germline assignment: CDR1 SGDLS and CDR2 YYNGEE. Germline trimming cut 0 bases from V and 6 bases from J; bases unmatched to any gene: 5. CDR3 length equals 16 residues. The CDR3 region has the DNA TGTGCCAGCAGCGTAGCTACGGACAGGGTTAATTCACCCCTCCACTTT. It is translated as CASSVATDRVNSPLHF.

This chain joins TRBV29-1 and TRBJ1-1; the match to TRBD1 covers 7 bases. Germline V gene data show CDR1 as SQVTM and CDR2 as ANQGSEA. The CDR3 has 12 residues. The V gene end was trimmed by 7 bases and the J gene end by 4 bases; junction bases not matched to a gene: 6. This CDR3 reads CSGYRGPTEAFF. CDR3 DNA sequence: TGCAGCGGATACAGGGGACCCACTGAAGCTTTCTTT.

This clone was recorded many times. The rearrangement joins TRBV10-3 to TRBJ2-5; D possibly uses TRBD1 or TRBD2 (6 bases each). Trimming took 2 bases from V and 1 from J, leaving 8 bases between them. CDR1 is ENHRY, CDR2 SYGVKD, per germline. The CDR3 spans 14 residues. DNA for the CDR3: TGTGCCATCAGTGAGAGGGGGGCCCAAGAGACCCAGTACTTC. Translated: CAISERGAQETQYF.

This clone was seen a handful of times. CDR3 nucleotides: TGTGCCAGCAGCTTGGGGGACAGGGGTAAAGAGACCCAGTACTTC. This gives the protein CASSLGDRGKETQYF. This rearrangement joins TRBV5-4 to TRBJ2-5, with 10 bases identical to TRBD1. V shed 0 bases, J shed 3 bases, and the junction held 2 bases outside the gene matches. CDR3 length: 15 residues. Germline V lookup: CDR1 SGHNT, CDR2 YYREEE (reference sequence).

This clone was detected once. The J gene is TRBJ1-2, the V gene TRBV29-1; 9 bases are shared with TRBD1. The CDR3 loop spans 14 amino acids. The ends lost 7 bases at V and 5 bases at J; junction bases unmatched: 11. Germline-derived CDR1 and CDR2 are SQVTM and ANQGSEA. The CDR3 nucleotides read TGCAGCGCCCTACCGGACAGGGGTGGGTATGGCTACACCTTC. Its translation: CSALPDRGGYGYTF.

The chain has TRBV2 and TRBJ2-6; TRBD1 matches at 11 bases. Germline CDR1 and CDR2: SNHLY and FYNNEI. This CDR3 contains 17 residues. Trimming removed 8 bases from V and 1 base from J; junction bases left unmatched: 7. DNA of the CDR3: TGTGCCAGCCAGCCGGGACAGGGGGTGTCTGGGGCCAACGTCCTGACTTTC. This codes for CASQPGQGVSGANVLTF.

This clone was counted a few times. The rearrangement uses TRBV5-1 and TRBJ2-7, with a weak D call TRBD2 (6 bases). The CDR3 has 15 residues. CDR1 is SGHRS and CDR2 is YFSETQ in the germline V gene. The V end was cut by 3 bases, the J end by 0 bases, with 13 bases between. Here the CDR3 reads CASSSRDGSSYEQYF. The CDR3 nucleotides are TGCGCCAGCAGCTCGAGGGACGGGAGCTCCTACGAGCAGTACTTC.

The genes are TRBV5-4 and TRBJ2-7; tentatively, D is TRBD1 (5 bases). The CDR3 loop spans 12 amino acids. The V gene's germline CDR1 is SGHNT and CDR2 YYREEE (reference sequence). The germline V and J ends were trimmed by 4 bases and 3 bases, with 8 bases remaining between them. DNA for the CDR3: TGTGCCAGCAGCGTTGACAGCTACGAGCAGTACTTC. Translating gives CASSVDSYEQYF.

This clone was seen only a few times. The chain carries TRBV27 and TRBJ1-4, with unresolved D. Trimming removed 0 bases at V and 5 bases at J, with 10 bases between. From germline, CDR1 is MNHEY and CDR2 SMNVEV (reference sequence). The CDR3 sequence is 15 residues long. The CDR3 nucleotides read TGTGCCAGCAGTTTATCACCAGGCAAGAATGAAAAACTGTTTTTT. Its protein is CASSLSPGKNEKLFF.

This chain connects TRBV28 to TRBJ2-7; D may be TRBD1 (5 bases). With 3 bases removed from V and 5 bases from J, the gap between germline ends came to 17 bases. Germline V lookup: CDR1 MDHEN, CDR2 SYDVKM. The CDR3 contains 15 residues. CDR3 bases: TGTGCCAGCAGTTTCGGGCAGGGTATAAGGAACGAGCAGTACTTC. Translating it yields CASSFGQGIRNEQYF.

There are a few counts of this clone. The chain combines TRBV30 with TRBJ2-2, with 9 bases fitting TRBD2. The J segment lost 1 base and the V segment lost 2 bases, leaving 2 bases of the junction unmatched. This CDR3 region has 15 residues. The germline V gene has CDR1 GTSNPN and CDR2 SVGIG (reference sequence). CDR3 residues: CAWSLAGWNTGELFF. Written as DNA, the CDR3 is TGTGCCTGGAGTCTAGCGGGATGGAACACCGGGGAGCTGTTTTTT.

This clone was counted between two and nine times. The genes are TRBV9 and TRBJ2-3, with D maybe TRBD2 (6 bases). Germline loops: CDR1 SGDLS, CDR2 YYNGEE. CDR3 length equals 16 residues. The V end was cut by 0 bases, the J end by 0 bases, with 11 bases between. In DNA, the CDR3 is TGTGCCAGCAGCGTAGGGGAGGTCACTAGCACAGATACGCAGTATTTT. It yields the protein CASSVGEVTSTDTQYF.

Many counts were recorded for this clone. Different DNA sequences within this sample yield the same CDR3. The CDR3, as DNA: TGTGCCTGGAGTCGTGGTTGGGGCGATGGCTACACCTTC. This codes for CAWSRGWGDGYTF. V and J are TRBV30 and TRBJ1-2; possibly TRBD1 for D (5 bases). The V gene's germline CDR1 is GTSNPN and CDR2 SVGIG (reference sequence). V shed 2 bases and J shed 6 bases, with 13 bases lying between them. The length of the CDR3 is 13 residues.

This rearrangement joins TRBV4-2 to TRBJ2-5, with D perhaps matching TRBD1 (6 bases). Trimming took 0 bases from V and 2 from J, leaving 13 bases between them. Germline CDR1 and CDR2: LGHNA and YNFKEQ. CDR3 size: 16 residues. The DNA of the CDR3 is TGTGCCAGCAGCCAAGATGGGGGCGATGTTCAAGAGACCCAGTACTTC. Its protein product is CASSQDGGDVQETQYF.

The J gene is TRBJ2-7, the V gene TRBV7-2; D is unresolved. Trimming left V 5 bases short and J 4 bases short, with 15 bases between. CDR1 SGHTA and CDR2 FQGNSA come from the germline V gene. There are 14 residues in the CDR3. CDR3 bases: TGTGCCAGCAGCCCTAGTTTTGGAGCTTACGAGCAGTACTTC. It encodes CASSPSFGAYEQYF.

The chain has TRBV7-2 and TRBJ2-6; the D call may be TRBD1 or TRBD2 (5 bases each). Trimming took off 4 bases at V and 0 bases at J, with 10 bases between the two ends. The germline CDR1 and CDR2 sequences are SGHTA and FQGNSA. This CDR3 is 16 amino acids long. This CDR3 reads CASSSGRSSGANVLTF. CDR3 coding DNA: TGTGCCAGCAGCTCGGGACGAAGCTCTGGGGCCAACGTCCTGACTTTC.

The chain has TRBV10-2 and TRBJ1-5; D not resolved. The V gene lost 6 bases and the J gene lost 0 bases, with 12 bases spanning the gap. Per the germline V gene, CDR1 is WSHSY and CDR2 is SAAADI. The CDR3 extends over 15 amino acids. CDR3 residues: CASSQIGNSNQPQHF. DNA for the CDR3: TGCGCCAGCAGCCAGATTGGCAATAGCAATCAGCCCCAGCATTTT.

This clone occurred many times. J is TRBJ2-2 and V is TRBV7-9; 10 positions match TRBD2. The CDR3 runs 18 residues. Germline V gives CDR1 SEHNR, CDR2 FQNEAQ (reference sequence). V shed 1 base, J shed 4 bases, and the junction held 9 bases outside the gene matches. The CDR3 coding sequence is TGTGCCAGCAGCTTAGAACCGGGACTAGCGATTGGCACCGGGGAGCTGTTTTTT. Translation gives CASSLEPGLAIGTGELFF. The entire variable domain, with the rest obtained from reference TRBV7-9 and TRBJ2-2, is as follows: DTGVSQNPRHKITKRGQNVTFRCDPISEHNRLYWYRQTLGQGPEFLTYFQNEAQLEKSRLLSDRFSAERPKGSFSTLEIQRTEQGDSAMYLCASSLEPGLAIGTGELFFGEGSRLTVL.

This clone turned up a few times. Other DNA sequences from this sample encode an identical CDR3 as well. The rearrangement links TRBV29-1 to TRBJ2-3, with D uncertain. Trimming pared 1 base from V and 3 bases from J, leaving 8 bases between. The CDR3 has 13 amino acids. Germline CDR1 reads SQVTM; CDR2 reads ANQGSEA. CDR3 sequence reads: CSVEGLGTDTQYF. DNA for the CDR3: TGCAGCGTTGAAGGTCTGGGAACAGATACGCAGTATTTT.

The rearrangement joins TRBV15 to TRBJ2-5, with D possibly matching TRBD2 (6 bases). This CDR3 spans 15 amino acids. Germline loops: CDR1 LNHNV, CDR2 YYDKDF (reference sequence). V was pared by 0 bases and J by 7 bases, with 15 bases between. CDR3 nucleotide sequence: TGTGCCACCAGCAGAGATCCCCGTCCGGAGGGGACCCAGTACTTC. Encoded protein: CATSRDPRPEGTQYF. Based on the CDR3 plus reference TRBV15 and TRBJ2-5, the full variable domain is DAMVIQNPRYQVTQFGKPVTLSCSQTLNHNVMYWYQQKSSQAPKLLFHYYDKDFNNEADTPDNFQSRRPNTSFCFLDIRSPGLGDTAMYLCATSRDPRPEGTQYFGPGTRLLVL.

The table lists this clone with a few counts. The chain employs TRBV12-5 and TRBJ2-3, with D perhaps TRBD1 or TRBD2 (5 bases each). In germline, CDR1 is LGHNT, CDR2 FRNRAP. The CDR3 is 14 residues long. V was trimmed by 5 bases and J by 6 bases, leaving 15 bases between them. CDR3 in DNA: TGTGCTAGTGGTCCTGGGGACCGTAGGGATACGCAGTATTTT. It is translated as CASGPGDRRDTQYF.

The sample holds a few counts of this clone. The chain links TRBV5-1 to TRBJ2-5; D not certain. CDR1 is SGHRS and CDR2 is YFSETQ in the germline V gene. Trimming left V 5 bases short and J 1 base short, with 6 bases between. This CDR3 spans 12 amino acids. CDR3 in amino acids: CASSDVQETQYF. The CDR3 nucleotides read TGCGCCAGCAGTGACGTCCAAGAGACCCAGTACTTC. The whole variable domain, filled in from reference TRBV5-1 and TRBJ2-5, reads KAGVTQTPRYLIKTRGQQVTLSCSPISGHRSVSWYQQTPGQGLQFLFEYFSETQRNKGNFPGRFSGRQFSNSRSEMNVSTLELGDSALYLCASSDVQETQYFGPGTRLLVL.

The chain couples TRBV5-4 to TRBJ2-1, with 12 nucleotides matching TRBD2. Germline lookup yields CDR1 SGHNT and CDR2 YYREEE (reference sequence). Unmatched junction bases numbered 8, after V lost 3 bases and J lost 7 bases. The CDR3 contains 16 residues. CDR3 protein: CASSSELAGGRNEQFF. The CDR3 DNA reads as TGTGCCAGCAGCTCTGAACTAGCGGGAGGTAGGAATGAGCAGTTCTTC.

This clone has more than one count but fewer than ten. The V call is TRBV6-5, the J call TRBJ2-1; the D gene is possibly TRBD2 (6 bases). The V end lost 5 bases, the J end lost 3 bases, and 11 bases lay between the germline ends. The CDR3 has 14 amino acids. Germline CDR1 reads MNHEY; CDR2 reads SVGAGI. CDR3 loop: CASSNGGDYNEQFF. CDR3 coding DNA: TGTGCCAGCAGTAACGGGGGAGACTACAATGAGCAGTTCTTC.

This clone was recorded only once. The rearrangement links TRBV28 to TRBJ2-5, with 9 bases matching TRBD2. Germline loops: CDR1 MDHEN, CDR2 SYDVKM. The CDR3 runs to 13 residues. V shed 8 bases, J shed 3 bases, and the junction held 4 bases outside the gene matches. The CDR3: CASCAGGEETQYF. DNA of the CDR3: TGTGCCAGCTGCGCGGGAGGGGAAGAGACCCAGTACTTC.

The chain is built from TRBV25-1 and TRBJ2-2; 9 positions match TRBD1. The length of the CDR3 is 15 residues. J was trimmed by 4 bases and V by 3 bases; bases with no gene match: 3. Germline loops: CDR1 MGHDK, CDR2 SYGVNS. CDR3 coding DNA: TGTGCCAGCAGTGAGGACAGGGGCGGCACCGGGGAGCTGTTTTTT. As protein: CASSEDRGGTGELFF.

This clone has just a few counts. V usage is TRBV29-1 and J usage is TRBJ2-1, with D tentatively TRBD1 (6 bases). CDR1 and CDR2 (germline): SQVTM, ANQGSEA. The CDR3 is 10 amino acids. Trimming removed 7 bases from V and 10 bases from J, with 11 bases in between. This CDR3 reads CSGGGKEQFF. Here the CDR3 DNA reads TGCAGCGGAGGGGGAAAAGAGCAGTTCTTC.

This clone occurred many times. V gene TRBV2 combines with J gene TRBJ2-7; tentative D call: TRBD1 (5 bases). This CDR3 contains 13 residues. Germline-derived CDR1 and CDR2 are SNHLY and FYNNEI. Trimming stripped 4 bases from V and 6 bases from J, with 13 bases between. The CDR3 spells CASSGQGMAEQYF. The DNA of the CDR3 is TGTGCCAGCAGTGGGCAGGGTATGGCCGAGCAGTACTTC. The complete variable domain, with remaining parts taken from reference TRBV2 and TRBJ2-7, reads EPEVTQTPSHQVTQMGQEVILRCVPISNHLYFYWYRQILGQKVEFLVSFYNNEISEKSEIFDDQFSVERPDGSNFTLKIRSTKLEDSAMYFCASSGQGMAEQYFGPGTRLTVT.